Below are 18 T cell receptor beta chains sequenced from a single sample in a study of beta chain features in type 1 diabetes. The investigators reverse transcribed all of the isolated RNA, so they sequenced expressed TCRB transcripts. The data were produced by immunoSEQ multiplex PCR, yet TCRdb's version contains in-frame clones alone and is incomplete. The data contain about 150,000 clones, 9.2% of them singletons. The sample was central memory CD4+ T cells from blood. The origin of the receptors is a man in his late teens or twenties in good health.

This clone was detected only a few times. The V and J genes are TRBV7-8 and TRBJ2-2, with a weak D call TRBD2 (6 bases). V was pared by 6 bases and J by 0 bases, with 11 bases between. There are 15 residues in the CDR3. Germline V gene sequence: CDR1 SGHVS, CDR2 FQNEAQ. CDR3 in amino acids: CASSTTGANTGELFF. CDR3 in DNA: TGTGCCAGCAGTACTACGGGAGCGAACACCGGGGAGCTGTTTTTT.

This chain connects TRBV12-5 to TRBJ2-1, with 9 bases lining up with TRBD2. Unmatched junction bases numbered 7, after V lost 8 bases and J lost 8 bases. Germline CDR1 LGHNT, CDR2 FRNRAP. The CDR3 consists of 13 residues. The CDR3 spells CASSGGLGYEQFF. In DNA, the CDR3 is TGTGCTAGTAGCGGGGGGCTAGGGTATGAGCAGTTCTTC.

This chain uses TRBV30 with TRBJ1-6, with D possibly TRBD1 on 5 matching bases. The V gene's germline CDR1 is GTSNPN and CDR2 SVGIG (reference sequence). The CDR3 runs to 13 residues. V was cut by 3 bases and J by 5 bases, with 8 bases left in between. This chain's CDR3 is CAWSDRDNSPLHF. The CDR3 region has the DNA TGTGCCTGGAGCGACAGAGATAATTCACCCCTCCACTTT.

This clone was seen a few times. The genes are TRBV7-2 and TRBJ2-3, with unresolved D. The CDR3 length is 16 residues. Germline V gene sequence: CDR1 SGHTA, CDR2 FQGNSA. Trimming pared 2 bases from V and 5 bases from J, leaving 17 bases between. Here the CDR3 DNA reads TGTGCCAGCAGCTTAATCGGGTCGACGGCCGGAGATACGCAGTATTTT. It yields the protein CASSLIGSTAGDTQYF.

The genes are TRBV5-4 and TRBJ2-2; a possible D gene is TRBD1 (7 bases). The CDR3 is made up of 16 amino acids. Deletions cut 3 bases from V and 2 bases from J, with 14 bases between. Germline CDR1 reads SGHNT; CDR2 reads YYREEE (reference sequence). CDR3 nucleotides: TGTGCCAGCAGCTCCCGACAGGGACTTAACACCGGGGAGCTGTTTTTT. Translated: CASSSRQGLNTGELFF.

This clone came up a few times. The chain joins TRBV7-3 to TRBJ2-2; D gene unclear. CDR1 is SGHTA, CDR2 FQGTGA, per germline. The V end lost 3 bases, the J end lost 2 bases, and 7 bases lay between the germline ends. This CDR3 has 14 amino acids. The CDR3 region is CASSFQDNTGELFF. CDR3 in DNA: TGTGCCAGCAGCTTTCAGGATAACACCGGGGAGCTGTTTTTT. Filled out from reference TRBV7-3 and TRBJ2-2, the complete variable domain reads GAGVSQTPSNKVTEKGKYVELRCDPISGHTALYWYRQSLGQGPEFLIYFQGTGAADDSGLPNDRFFAVRPEGSVSTLKIQRTERGDSAVYLCASSFQDNTGELFFGEGSRLTVL.

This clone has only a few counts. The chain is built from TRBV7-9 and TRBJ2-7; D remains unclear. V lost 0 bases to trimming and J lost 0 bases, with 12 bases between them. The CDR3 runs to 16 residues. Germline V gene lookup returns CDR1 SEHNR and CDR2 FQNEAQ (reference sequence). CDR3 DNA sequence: TGTGCCAGCAGCTTAGCGTTGGGCCCAAGCTCCTACGAGCAGTACTTC. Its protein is CASSLALGPSSYEQYF.

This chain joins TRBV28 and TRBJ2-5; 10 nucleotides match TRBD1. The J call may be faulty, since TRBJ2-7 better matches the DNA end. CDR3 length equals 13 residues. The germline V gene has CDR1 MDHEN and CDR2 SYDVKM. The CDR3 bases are TGTGCCAGTCGACAGGGGGCCTCCTACGAGCAGTACTTC. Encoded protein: CASRQGASYEQYF.

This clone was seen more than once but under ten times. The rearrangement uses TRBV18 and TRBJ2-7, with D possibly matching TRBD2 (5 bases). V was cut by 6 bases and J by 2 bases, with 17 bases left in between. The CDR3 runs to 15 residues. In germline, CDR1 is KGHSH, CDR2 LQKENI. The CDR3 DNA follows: TGTGCCAGCTCGCCGTCTGGCGGGCAAGCCTACGAGCAGTACTTC. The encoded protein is CASSPSGGQAYEQYF.

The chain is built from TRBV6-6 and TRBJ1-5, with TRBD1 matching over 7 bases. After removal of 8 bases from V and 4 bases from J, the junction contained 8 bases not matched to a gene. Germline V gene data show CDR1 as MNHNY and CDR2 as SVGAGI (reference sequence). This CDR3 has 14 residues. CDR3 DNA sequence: TGTGCCAGCGGCTTCGGGACAGCGAATCAGCCCCAGCATTTT. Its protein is CASGFGTANQPQHF.

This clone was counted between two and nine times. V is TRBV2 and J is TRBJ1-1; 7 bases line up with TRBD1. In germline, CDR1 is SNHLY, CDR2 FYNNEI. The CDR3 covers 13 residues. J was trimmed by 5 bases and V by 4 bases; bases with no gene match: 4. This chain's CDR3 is CASSGQGGTEAFF. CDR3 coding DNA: TGTGCCAGCAGTGGACAGGGTGGGACTGAAGCTTTCTTT.

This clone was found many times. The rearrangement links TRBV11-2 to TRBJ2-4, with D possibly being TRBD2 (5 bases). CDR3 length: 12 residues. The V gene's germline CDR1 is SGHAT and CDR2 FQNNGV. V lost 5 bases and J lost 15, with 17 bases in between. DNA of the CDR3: TGTGCCAGCAGCCTCACTGGACTCTCACCGTACTTC. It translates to CASSLTGLSPYF.

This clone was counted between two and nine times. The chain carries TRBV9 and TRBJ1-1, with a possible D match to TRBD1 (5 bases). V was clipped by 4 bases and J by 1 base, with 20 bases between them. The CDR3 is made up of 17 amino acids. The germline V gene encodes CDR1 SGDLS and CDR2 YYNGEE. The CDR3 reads CASSLEPKPTGNTEAFF. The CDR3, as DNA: TGTGCCAGCAGCCTCGAACCGAAACCCACAGGGAACACTGAAGCTTTCTTT.

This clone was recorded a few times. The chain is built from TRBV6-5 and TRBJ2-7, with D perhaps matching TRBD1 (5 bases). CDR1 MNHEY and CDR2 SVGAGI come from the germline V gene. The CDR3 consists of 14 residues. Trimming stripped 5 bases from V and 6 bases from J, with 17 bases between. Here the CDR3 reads CASSTNDRQPEQYF. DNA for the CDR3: TGTGCCAGCAGTACTAATGACAGACAGCCCGAGCAGTACTTC.

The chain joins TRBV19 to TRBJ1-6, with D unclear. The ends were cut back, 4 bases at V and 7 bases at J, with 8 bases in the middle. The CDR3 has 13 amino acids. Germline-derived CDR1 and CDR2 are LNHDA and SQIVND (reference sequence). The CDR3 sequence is CASSRADNSPLHF. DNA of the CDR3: TGTGCCAGTAGTAGGGCAGACAATTCACCCCTCCACTTT.

The CDR3 loop is CASLGQGYEQFF. The CDR3 nucleotides read TGTGCCAGCTTGGGACAGGGGTATGAGCAGTTCTTC. The rearrangement joins TRBV5-8 to TRBJ2-1; 10 bases align to TRBD1. Germline lookup yields CDR1 SGHTS and CDR2 YDEGEE. V gave up 7 bases and J gave up 8 bases; unmatched junction bases: 3. The CDR3 spans 12 residues.

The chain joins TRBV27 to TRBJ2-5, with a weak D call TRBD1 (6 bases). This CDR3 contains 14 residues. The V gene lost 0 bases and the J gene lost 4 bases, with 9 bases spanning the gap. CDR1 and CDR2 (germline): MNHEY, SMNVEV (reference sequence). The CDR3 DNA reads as TGTGCCAGCAGTTTATCGGGGGCTGTAGAGACCCAGTACTTC. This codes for CASSLSGAVETQYF.

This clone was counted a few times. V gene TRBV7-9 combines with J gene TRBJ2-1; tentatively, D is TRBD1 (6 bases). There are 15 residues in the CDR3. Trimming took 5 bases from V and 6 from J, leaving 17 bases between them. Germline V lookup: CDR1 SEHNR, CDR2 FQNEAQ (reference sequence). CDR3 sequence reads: CASSREGDWGNEQFF. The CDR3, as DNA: TGTGCCAGCAGCCGAGAGGGGGATTGGGGCAATGAGCAGTTCTTC.